This T cell receptor (beta chain) was identified during a study of cytomegalovirus exposure and HLA in healthy donors. Study at large: The roughly 110 validation repertoires matched the roughly 630 first-cohort repertoires in platform, a later analysis reported. Broader study findings: In the roughly 120 validation repertoires, a later analysis found that first-cohort TCR clusters tended to co-occur. The study put about 180 TCR beta chains on its list as cytomegalovirus-associated.

The table came from immunoSEQ multiplex PCR; TCRdb's copy has only in-frame clones and leaves some out. The data hold 150,000 to 200,000 clones, with under 90% observed a single time. This clone was seen a few times. What it binds is not known. Trimming removed 5 bases from V and 0 bases from J, with 11 bases in between. The CDR3 extends over 14 amino acids. CDR1 and CDR2 from the germline V gene are SGHAT and FQNNGV. The sequenced sample was PBMCs. The origin of this receptor is a man aged 18-30 years in good health and CMV-seropositive. This chain uses TRBV11-2 with TRBJ2-7, with D unclear. This CDR3 is CASSARTSSYEQYF. The CDR3, as DNA: TGTGCCAGCAGCGCCCGAACGAGCTCCTACGAGCAGTACTTC.